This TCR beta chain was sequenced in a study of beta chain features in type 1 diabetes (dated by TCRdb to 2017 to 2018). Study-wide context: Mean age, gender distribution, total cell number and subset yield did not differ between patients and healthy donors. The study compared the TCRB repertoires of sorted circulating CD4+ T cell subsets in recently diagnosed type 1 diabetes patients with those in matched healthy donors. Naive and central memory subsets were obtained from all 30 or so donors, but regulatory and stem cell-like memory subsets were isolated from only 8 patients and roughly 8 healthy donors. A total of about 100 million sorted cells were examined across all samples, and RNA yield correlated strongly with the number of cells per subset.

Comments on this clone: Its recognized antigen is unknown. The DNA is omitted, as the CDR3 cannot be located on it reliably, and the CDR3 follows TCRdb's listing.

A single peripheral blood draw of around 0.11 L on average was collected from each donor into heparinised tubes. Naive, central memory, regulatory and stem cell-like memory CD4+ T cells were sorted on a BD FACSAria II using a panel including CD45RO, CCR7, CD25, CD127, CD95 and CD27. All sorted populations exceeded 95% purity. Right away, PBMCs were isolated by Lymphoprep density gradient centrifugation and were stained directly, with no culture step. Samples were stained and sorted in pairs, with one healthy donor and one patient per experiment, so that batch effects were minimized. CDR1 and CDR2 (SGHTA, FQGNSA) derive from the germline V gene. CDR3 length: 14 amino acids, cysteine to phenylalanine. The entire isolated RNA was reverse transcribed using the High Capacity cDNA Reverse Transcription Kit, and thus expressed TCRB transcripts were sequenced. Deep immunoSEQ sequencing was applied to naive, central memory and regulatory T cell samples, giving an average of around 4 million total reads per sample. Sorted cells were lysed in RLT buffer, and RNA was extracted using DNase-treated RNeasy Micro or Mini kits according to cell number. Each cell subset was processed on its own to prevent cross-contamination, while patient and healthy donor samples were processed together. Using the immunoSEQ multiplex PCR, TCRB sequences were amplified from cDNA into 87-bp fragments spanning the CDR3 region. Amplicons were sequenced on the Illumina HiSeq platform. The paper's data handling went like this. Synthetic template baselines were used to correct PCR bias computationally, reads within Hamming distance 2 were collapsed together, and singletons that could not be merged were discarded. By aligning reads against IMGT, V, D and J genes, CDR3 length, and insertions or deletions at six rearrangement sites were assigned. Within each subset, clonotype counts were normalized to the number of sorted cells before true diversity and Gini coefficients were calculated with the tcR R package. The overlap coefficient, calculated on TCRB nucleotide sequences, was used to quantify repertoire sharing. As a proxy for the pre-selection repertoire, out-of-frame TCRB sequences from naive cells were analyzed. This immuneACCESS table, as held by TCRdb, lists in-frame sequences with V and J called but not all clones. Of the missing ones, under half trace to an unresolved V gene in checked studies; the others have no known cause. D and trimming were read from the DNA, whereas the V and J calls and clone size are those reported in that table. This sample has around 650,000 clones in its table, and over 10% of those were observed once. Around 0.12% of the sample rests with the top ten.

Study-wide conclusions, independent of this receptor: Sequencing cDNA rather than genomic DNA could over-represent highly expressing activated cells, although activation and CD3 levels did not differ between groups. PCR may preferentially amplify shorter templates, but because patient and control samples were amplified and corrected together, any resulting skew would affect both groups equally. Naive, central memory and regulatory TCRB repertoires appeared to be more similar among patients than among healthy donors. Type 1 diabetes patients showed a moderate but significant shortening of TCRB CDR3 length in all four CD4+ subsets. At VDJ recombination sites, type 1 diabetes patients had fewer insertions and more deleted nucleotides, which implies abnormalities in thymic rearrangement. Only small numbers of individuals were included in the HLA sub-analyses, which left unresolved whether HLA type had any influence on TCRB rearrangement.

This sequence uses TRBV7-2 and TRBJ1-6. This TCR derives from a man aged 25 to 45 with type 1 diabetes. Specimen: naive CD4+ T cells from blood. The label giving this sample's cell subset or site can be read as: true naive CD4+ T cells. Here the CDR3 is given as CASSSTLGRSPLHF.